These T cell receptor beta chains were read from a single sample in a study of T cell responses to AZD1222 COVID-19 vaccine. TCRdb's copy holds only in-frame clones and misses some; the assay was immunoSEQ multiplex PCR. The table lists roughly 150,000 clones, about 80% of them singletons. The sample in question was peripheral blood, obtained on day 0 of AZD1222 vaccination. These receptors were obtained from an adult in good health. Both conserved end residues are part of each CDR3. A D gene is named only where the DNA matches it firmly. Some rows have no size entry. The others give once, few or many, or a class for an expanded clone.

v_call	clone_size	j_call	d_call	cdr3_aa	cdr3_nt
TRBV30	NA	TRBJ1-4	NA	CAWSVNRGEKLFF	TGTGCCTGGAGTGTGAATCGGGGAGAAAAACTGTTTTTT
TRBV27	once	TRBJ1-5	TRBD1	CASSWTGGEGQPQHF	TGTGCCAGCAGTTGGACAGGGGGCGAGGGTCAGCCCCAGCATTTT
TRBV10-1	NA	TRBJ1-1	NA	CASSTGGAGNTEAFF	TGCGCCAGCAGTACGGGGGGCGCGGGGAACACTGAAGCTTTCTTT
TRBV4-2	NA	TRBJ1-1	TRBD1	CASSQESRQGNTEAFF	TGTGCCAGCAGCCAAGAATCTAGACAGGGGAACACTGAAGCTTTCTTT
TRBV5-6	NA	TRBJ1-1	NA	CASSLLANTEAFF	TGTGCCAGCAGCTTGTTGGCGAACACTGAAGCTTTCTTT
TRBV14	NA	TRBJ1-1	NA	CASSPHLKDTEAFF	TGTGCCAGCAGCCCACACCTTAAGGACACTGAAGCTTTCTTT
TRBV19	NA	TRBJ2-3	NA	CASSHPSGDLTDTQYF	TGTGCCAGTAGCCACCCTTCAGGCGACCTCACAGATACGCAGTATTTT
TRBV29-1	NA	TRBJ2-7	TRBD1	CSVTGQESSYEQYF	TGCAGCGTGACCGGACAGGAAAGCTCCTACGAGCAGTACTTC
TRBV7-3	NA	TRBJ2-2	NA	CASSLRQPRDTGELFF	TGTGCCAGCAGCTTAAGGCAACCCCGGGACACCGGGGAGCTGTTTTTT
TRBV5-4	NA	TRBJ1-3	NA	CASSLNEGPGNTIYF	TGTGCCAGCAGCTTGAACGAGGGGCCAGGAAACACCATATATTTT
TRBV5-4	NA	TRBJ2-5	NA	CASSLEAQQETQYF	TGTGCCAGCAGCTTGGAAGCCCAGCAAGAGACCCAGTACTTC
TRBV7-9	NA	TRBJ2-1	TRBD2	CASTLATSGGNEQFF	TGTGCCAGCACCCTAGCGACTAGCGGGGGGAATGAGCAGTTCTTC
TRBV15	few	TRBJ2-1	NA	CATSRDLGNEQFF	TGTGCCACCAGCAGGGATCTGGGGAATGAGCAGTTCTTC
TRBV30	NA	TRBJ1-1	TRBD1	CAWSGLTGGLAFF	TGTGCCTGGAGTGGCCTTACAGGGGGCCTAGCTTTCTTT
TRBV5-4	NA	TRBJ2-7	NA	CASSLDLGPYEQYF	TGTGCCAGCAGCTTGGATCTGGGGCCCTACGAGCAGTACTTC
TRBV28	NA	TRBJ1-1	NA	CASSFRGFGGQAFF	TGTGCCAGCAGTTTCCGGGGATTTGGAGGGCAAGCTTTCTTT
TRBV3-1/TRBV3-2	NA	TRBJ1-4	NA	CASSQDRISELFF	TGTGCCAGCAGCCAAGATAGGATTTCCGAACTGTTTTTT
TRBV5-4	NA	TRBJ1-2	NA	CASSSAWGDGYTF	TGTGCCAGCAGCTCCGCTTGGGGGGATGGCTACACCTTC
TRBV28	NA	TRBJ1-2	NA	CASNLAGRTTYGYTF	TGTGCCAGCAACTTAGCCGGGCGGACAACCTATGGCTACACCTTC
TRBV21-1	NA	TRBJ1-5	NA	CASSKVAGGNQPQHF	NA
TRBV28	NA	TRBJ1-6	NA	CASSLVTRNRLGSPLHF	TGTGCCAGCAGTTTGGTTACTAGAAATAGGTTAGGTTCACCCCTCCACTTT
TRBV5-5	NA	TRBJ1-4	NA	CASSFFLGGYEKLFF	TGTGCCAGCAGTTTTTTTTTAGGGGGTTATGAAAAACTGTTTTTT
TRBV2	NA	TRBJ2-1	TRBD2	CASGGTSGDNYNEQFF	TGTGCCAGCGGCGGGACTAGCGGGGACAACTACAATGAGCAGTTCTTC
TRBV24-1	NA	TRBJ2-3	TRBD2	CATSDWRGGTDTQYF	TGTGCCACCAGTGATTGGCGGGGGGGCACAGATACGCAGTATTTT
TRBV18	NA	TRBJ1-5	NA	CASSPDPGAGNQPQHF	TGTGCCAGCTCACCTGATCCAGGGGCAGGCAATCAGCCCCAGCATTTT
TRBV19	NA	TRBJ2-3	NA	CASSGRKRTDTQYF	TGTGCCAGTAGTGGCAGGAAAAGGACAGATACGCAGTATTTT
TRBV18	once	TRBJ1-5	NA	CASSPQGPGSNQPQHF	TGTGCCAGCTCACCACAGGGGCCGGGTAGCAATCAGCCCCAGCATTTT
TRBV25-1	NA	TRBJ1-1	NA	CASTGNTEAFF	TGTGCCAGCACGGGGAACACTGAAGCTTTCTTT
TRBV5-5	NA	TRBJ2-7	NA	CASSFMAGWYEQYF	TGTGCCAGCAGCTTTATGGCAGGGTGGTACGAGCAGTACTTC
TRBV4-1	NA	TRBJ1-4	NA	CASSQDGGGSEKLFF	TGCGCCAGCAGCCAAGATGGTGGGGGCAGTGAAAAACTGTTTTTT
TRBV19	once	TRBJ2-1	NA	CASSSDRSSYNEQFF	TGTGCCAGTAGTTCTGACAGGAGCTCCTACAATGAGCAGTTCTTC
TRBV11-2	NA	TRBJ2-3	NA	CASSLDLVADTQYF	TGTGCCAGCAGCTTAGATCTTGTCGCAGATACGCAGTATTTT
TRBV6-1	NA	TRBJ1-4	TRBD1	CASSEYRGYTNEKLFF	TGTGCCAGCAGTGAATACAGGGGGTACACTAATGAAAAACTGTTTTTT
TRBV18	NA	TRBJ1-1	TRBD1	CASSQLGTAMNTEAFF	TGTGCCAGCTCACAATTGGGGACAGCAATGAACACTGAAGCTTTCTTT
TRBV18	NA	TRBJ1-2	NA	CASSPPEPNYGYTF	TGTGCCAGCTCACCACCGGAGCCTAACTATGGCTACACCTTC
TRBV30	NA	TRBJ1-1	NA	CAWSLTGWTEAFF	TGTGCCTGGAGCCTGACAGGTTGGACTGAAGCTTTCTTT
TRBV28	NA	TRBJ2-7	NA	CASSLTAYEQYF	TGTGCCAGCAGTTTAACAGCCTACGAGCAGTACTTC
TRBV2	once	TRBJ1-5	NA	CASKGDSNQPQHF	TGTGCCAGCAAAGGAGATAGCAATCAGCCCCAGCATTTT
TRBV28	few	TRBJ1-1	NA	CASSLPIGRAFF	TGTGCCAGCAGTCTCCCCATCGGGAGAGCTTTCTTT
TRBV9	NA	TRBJ1-2	TRBD1	CASSVGAGQEAGYTF	TGTGCCAGCAGCGTAGGGGCGGGACAGGAGGCTGGCTACACCTTC
TRBV7-9	NA	TRBJ1-1	NA	CATQTGIMNTEAFF	TGTGCCACCCAAACAGGGATCATGAACACTGAAGCTTTCTTT
TRBV19	NA	TRBJ1-1	NA	CASSFTGNTEAFF	TGTGCCAGTAGCTTTACAGGGAACACTGAAGCTTTCTTT
TRBV25-1	once	TRBJ1-1	NA	CASRVGTNTEAFF	TGTGCCAGCAGAGTGGGAACGAACACTGAAGCTTTCTTT
TRBV6-5	NA	TRBJ1-2	NA	CASNGWQGRGYTF	TGTGCCAGCAATGGGTGGCAGGGTCGAGGCTACACCTTC
TRBV19	NA	TRBJ1-2	TRBD1	CASSRGTGDGYTF	TGTGCCAGTAGCCGCGGGACAGGGGACGGCTACACCTTC
TRBV14	NA	TRBJ1-2	NA	CASSPKHSGNYGYTF	TGTGCCAGCAGCCCAAAGCACAGCGGTAACTATGGCTACACCTTC
TRBV2	NA	TRBJ1-5	NA	CASSEGGRRVNQPQHF	TGTGCCAGCAGTGAAGGGGGGCGCCGGGTGAATCAGCCCCAGCATTTT
TRBV28	few	TRBJ2-3	NA	CASSLPLTLSSTDTQYF	TGTGCCAGCAGTTTGCCCCTAACACTATCCAGCACAGATACGCAGTATTTT
TRBV5-6	NA	TRBJ1-1	NA	CASSLPTTEAFF	TGTGCCAGCAGCCTGCCCACCACTGAAGCTTTCTTT
TRBV4-1	NA	TRBJ2-7	TRBD1	CASSLTGQGSYEQYF	TGCGCCAGCAGCCTCACCGGACAGGGATCCTACGAGCAGTACTTC
TRBV2	NA	TRBJ1-1	NA	CASSFGQTNTEAFF	TGTGCCAGCAGTTTCGGACAGACCAACACTGAAGCTTTCTTT
TRBV6-5	NA	TRBJ1-1	NA	CASSQGETTEAFF	TGTGCCAGCAGTCAGGGTGAAACTACTGAAGCTTTCTTT
TRBV10-3	NA	TRBJ1-1	NA	CAISVQGVPNTEAFF	TGTGCCATCAGTGTACAAGGCGTTCCGAACACTGAAGCTTTCTTT
TRBV5-4	NA	TRBJ1-4	TRBD1	CASSLTGGPNEKLFF	TGTGCCAGCAGTCTTACAGGGGGGCCTAATGAAAAACTGTTTTTT
TRBV5-4	NA	TRBJ2-6	NA	CASSLSSDSNVLTF	TGTGCCAGCAGCTTAAGCAGTGACTCCAACGTCCTGACTTTC
TRBV5-1	NA	TRBJ2-1	NA	CASSLRGTYNEQFF	TGCGCCAGCAGCTTGCGAGGGACCTACAATGAGCAGTTCTTC
TRBV12-3/TRBV12-4	NA	TRBJ1-2	TRBD1	CASYRDSGYTF	TGTGCCAGCTACAGGGACAGTGGCTACACCTTC